Listed here is a single T cell receptor (beta chain). Its cognate antigen is unknown. This specimen comes from a study of CD8+ T cells in alopecia areata. Study-level background: Tofacitinib dosing lasted 6 to 18 months, which was then followed by 6 months off drug. Notes on the study in general: Mice showed clearer TCR sharing than patients did, a gap that was possibly HLA-related. Treatment with tofacitinib significantly lowered scalp clonality and reduced expanded CD8+ clones among the top 100.

Stated treatment: oral pan-JAK inhibitor, 5-10 mg twice daily. In germline, CDR1 is GTSNPN, CDR2 SVGIG (reference sequence). Trimming took 7 bases from V and 7 from J, leaving 14 bases between them. CDR3 length: 12 amino acids. Investigators isolated RNA and reverse transcribed it into cDNA to act as the sequencing template. Sequenced by immunoSEQ multiplex PCR; TCRdb stores in-frame clones only, minus some. The profile covers tens of thousands of clones, with 35% to 55% appearing a single time and around 21% taken by the ten largest. The input for sequencing was CD8+ T cells sorted from blood, taken at approximately week 39, from a patient treated with tofacitinib. The source is a human donor with alopecia areata. This sequence joins TRBV30 and TRBJ2-1; D may be TRBD2 (6 bases). The CDR3: CASSGGRNEQFF. Here the CDR3 DNA reads TGTGCCTCTAGTGGGGGGAGGAATGAGCAGTTCTTC. The full variable domain, rest sourced from reference TRBV30 and TRBJ2-1, is SQTIHQWPATLVQPVGSPLSLECTVEGTSNPNLYWYRQAAGRGLQLLFYSVGIGQISSEVPQNLSASRPQDRQFILSSKKLLLSDSGFYLCASSGGRNEQFFGPGTRLTVL.